This T cell receptor (beta chain) was identified during a study of T-cell reconstitution after alpha-beta-depleted transplantation in children. The CDR3 is 19 residues long. Germline V gene sequence: CDR1 KGHSH, CDR2 LQKENI. V was pared by 6 bases and J by 7 bases, with 18 bases of the junction left unmatched. Findings and limits, study-wide: Expanded graft clones numbering several hundred reportedly gave rise to alpha-beta T cells about two months after transplant.

To note about this clonotype: What it binds is not known.

This sample's TCRbeta library carried unique molecular identifier barcodes. TCRdb ran MiXCR on the PCR reads and lists one entry per CDR3 protein. Here the sample spans around 800,000 distinct CDR3 sequences, approximately 15% being singletons. The TCR originated in a male patient between 5 and 17 years old who had a stem cell transplant for acute lymphoblastic leukemia, so the T cells may come from the graft donor. The J gene is TRBJ2-2, the V gene TRBV18; 12 nucleotides match TRBD2. Sequencing was performed on PBMCs, mostly from graft donor cells, taken 360 days after TCRalphabeta/CD19-depleted stem cell transplant. The CDR3 is CASSLHPLTSGSDGGELFF. The CDR3 nucleotides read TGTGCCAGCTCCCTTCACCCGCTGACTAGCGGGAGTGACGGCGGGGAGCTGTTTTTT.